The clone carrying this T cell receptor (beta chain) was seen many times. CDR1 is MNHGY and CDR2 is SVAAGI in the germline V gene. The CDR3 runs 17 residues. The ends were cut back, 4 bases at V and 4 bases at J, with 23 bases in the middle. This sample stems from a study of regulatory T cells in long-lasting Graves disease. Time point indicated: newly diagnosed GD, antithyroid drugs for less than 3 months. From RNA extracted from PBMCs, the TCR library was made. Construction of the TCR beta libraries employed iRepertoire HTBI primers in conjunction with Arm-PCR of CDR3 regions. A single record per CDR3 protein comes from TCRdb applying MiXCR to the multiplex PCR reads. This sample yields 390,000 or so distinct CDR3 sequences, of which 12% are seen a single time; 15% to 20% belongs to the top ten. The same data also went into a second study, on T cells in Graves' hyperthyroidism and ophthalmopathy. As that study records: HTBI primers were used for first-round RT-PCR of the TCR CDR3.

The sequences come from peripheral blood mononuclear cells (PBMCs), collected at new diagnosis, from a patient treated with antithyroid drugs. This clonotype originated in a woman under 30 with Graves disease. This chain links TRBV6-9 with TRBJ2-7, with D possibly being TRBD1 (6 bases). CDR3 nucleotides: TGTGCCAGCAGTTTCTACCCGGGACACCAAACCATTTACGAGCAGTACGTC. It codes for CASSFYPGHQTIYEQYV.